This T cell receptor (beta chain) derives from a study of cytomegalovirus exposure and HLA in healthy donors. The trim removed 0 bases at V and 0 bases at J, leaving 1 base unmatched. The CDR3 contains 16 residues. From germline, CDR1 is SGDLS and CDR2 YYNGEE. A note on this clone: Its antigen remains unidentified.

The donors belonged to the approximately 130-subject validation cohort, separate from the roughly 600-subject first cohort. Findings of the study overall: A list of roughly 160 TCR beta chains associated with cytomegalovirus was given. The tendency of first-cohort TCR clusters to co-occur in the 90 to 150 validation repertoires emerged from a later analysis. Reported results showed that the classifier diagnosed cytomegalovirus status with high specificity and sensitivity.

Here immunoSEQ multiplex PCR was the method, and the copy in TCRdb shows in-frame clones only, minus some. The data show 100,000 or so clones, 85% seen once. Sequencing input: PBMCs. The gene calls are TRBV9 and TRBJ2-2; 8 bases map to TRBD2. This TCR came from a man aged 18 to 29 in good health and CMV-seropositive. Here the CDR3 DNA reads TGTGCCAGCAGCGTAGCTAGCGGGTCGAACACCGGGGAGCTGTTTTTT. Translating it yields CASSVASGSNTGELFF.